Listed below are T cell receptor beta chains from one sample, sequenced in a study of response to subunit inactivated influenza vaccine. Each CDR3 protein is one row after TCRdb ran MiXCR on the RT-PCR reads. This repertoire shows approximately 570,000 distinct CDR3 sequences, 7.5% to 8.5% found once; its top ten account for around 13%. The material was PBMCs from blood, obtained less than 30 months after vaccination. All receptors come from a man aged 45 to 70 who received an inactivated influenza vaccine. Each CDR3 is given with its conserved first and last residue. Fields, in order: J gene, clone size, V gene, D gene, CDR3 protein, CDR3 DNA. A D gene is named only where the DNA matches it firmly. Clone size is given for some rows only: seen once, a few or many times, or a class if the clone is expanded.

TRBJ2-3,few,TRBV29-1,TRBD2,CSVGGTSGIFADTQYF,TGCAGCGTTGGAGGGACTAGCGGGATCTTTGCAGATACGCAGTATTTT
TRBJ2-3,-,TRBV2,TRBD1,CASSRQGISTDTQYF,TGTGCCAGCAGCAGACAGGGGATAAGCACAGATACGCAGTATTTT
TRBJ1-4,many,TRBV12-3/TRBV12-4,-,CASSFQGLGEKLFF,TGTGCCAGCAGTTTTCAGGGGTTGGGCGAAAAACTGTTTTTT
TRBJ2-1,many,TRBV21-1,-,CASTPRDSGSCEQFF,TGTGCCAGCACCCCGAGGGACAGCGGGAGTTGTGAGCAGTTCTTC
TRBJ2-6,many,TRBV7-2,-,CASSLAALAGLLSGANVLTF,TGTGCCAGCAGCTTAGCAGCGTTGGCAGGACTCCTCTCTGGGGCCAACGTCCTGACTTTC
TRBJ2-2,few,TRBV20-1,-,CSARSYGAGELFF,TGCAGTGCTAGATCCTACGGGGCCGGGGAGCTGTTTTTT
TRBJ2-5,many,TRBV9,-,CASSVEGTAEETQYF,TGTGCCAGCAGCGTAGAGGGGACGGCGGAAGAGACCCAGTACTTC
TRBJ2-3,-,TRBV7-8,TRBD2,CASSPGLAGGPDSADTQYF,TGTGCCAGCAGCCCGGGACTAGCGGGAGGGCCAGATAGCGCAGATACGCAGTATTTT
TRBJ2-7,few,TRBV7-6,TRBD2,CASSAGLAAEQYF,TGTGCCAGCAGCGCGGGACTAGCGGCCGAGCAGTACTTC
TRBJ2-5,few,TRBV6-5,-,CASSFRTVGETQYF,TGTGCCAGCAGTTTCCGGACAGTTGGCGAGACCCAGTACTTC
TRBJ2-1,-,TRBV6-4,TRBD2,CASREGLAAYNEQFF,TGTGCCAGCCGCGAAGGACTAGCGGCCTACAATGAGCAGTTCTTC
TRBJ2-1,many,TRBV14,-,CASSQDGTVFYNEQFF,TGTGCCAGCAGCCAAGATGGGACTGTCTTTTACAATGAGCAGTTCTTC
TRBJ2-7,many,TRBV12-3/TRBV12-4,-,CASSLSGTGEQYF,TGTGCCAGCAGTTTAAGTGGGACGGGGGAGCAGTACTTC
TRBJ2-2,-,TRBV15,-,CATSRDRPSAGELFF,TGTGCCACCAGCAGAGATCGACCAAGCGCCGGGGAGCTGTTTTTT
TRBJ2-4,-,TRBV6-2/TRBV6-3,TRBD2,CASTGLAGAAGIQYF,TGTGCCAGCACTGGACTAGCGGGAGCCGCTGGCATTCAGTACTTC
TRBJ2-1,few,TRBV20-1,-,CSARGIGSVGEQFF,TGCAGTGCTAGAGGCATCGGGAGCGTCGGTGAGCAGTTCTTC
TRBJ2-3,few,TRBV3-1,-,CASSLRWFQYF,TGTGCCAGCAGCCTCCGGTGGTTTCAGTATTTT
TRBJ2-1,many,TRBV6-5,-,CASSYALVGGYNEQFF,TGTGCCAGCAGTTACGCCCTGGTAGGCGGATACAATGAGCAGTTCTTC
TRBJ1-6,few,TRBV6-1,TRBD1,CASRTGQGVSPLHF,TGTGCCAGCAGAACGGGACAGGGGGTTTCACCCCTCCACTTT
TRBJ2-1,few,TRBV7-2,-,CASSLNAYNEQFF,TGTGCCAGCAGCTTAAACGCCTACAATGAGCAGTTCTTC
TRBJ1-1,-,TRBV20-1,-,CSARVGGAEAFF,TGCAGTGCTAGAGTCGGGGGGGCTGAAGCTTTCTTT
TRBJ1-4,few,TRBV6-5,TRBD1,CASNSHRGSNEKLFF,TGTGCCAGCAATTCCCACAGGGGGTCTAATGAAAAACTGTTTTTT
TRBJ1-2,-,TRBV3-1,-,CASSQEGILQNNYGYTF,TGTGCCAGCAGCCAAGAGGGGATTCTCCAGAATAACTATGGCTACACCTTC
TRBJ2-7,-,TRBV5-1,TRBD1,CASSLDGQGYEQYF,TGCGCCAGCAGCTTGGACGGACAGGGCTACGAGCAGTACTTC
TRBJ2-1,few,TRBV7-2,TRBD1,CASGQVEQFF,TGTGCCAGCGGACAGGTCGAGCAGTTCTTC
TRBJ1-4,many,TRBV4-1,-,CASSQGRAGEKLFF,TGCGCCAGCAGCCAGGGTAGGGCTGGGGAAAAACTGTTTTTT
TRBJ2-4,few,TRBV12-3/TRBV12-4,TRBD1,CASRNRQGYIQYF,TGTGCCAGCAGGAACCGACAGGGGTACATTCAGTACTTC
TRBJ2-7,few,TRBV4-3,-,CASSQRPEVNYEQYF,TGCGCCAGCAGCCAGCGGCCAGAAGTCAATTACGAGCAGTACTTC
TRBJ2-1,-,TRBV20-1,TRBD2,CSARDSGSSPYNEQFF,TGCAGTGCTAGAGATAGCGGGAGTTCCCCCTACAATGAGCAGTTCTTC
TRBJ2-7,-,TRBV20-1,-,CSAVGRANCEQYF,TGCAGTGCTGTCGGTAGGGCGAACTGCGAGCAGTACTTC
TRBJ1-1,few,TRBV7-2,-,CASSLGQSRAFF,TGTGCCAGCAGCTTAGGGCAGAGTAGAGCTTTCTTT
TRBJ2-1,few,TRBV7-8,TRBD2,CASGLSGTTNEQFF,TGTGCCAGCGGACTTTCCGGGACTACCAATGAGCAGTTCTTC
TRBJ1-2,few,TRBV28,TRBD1,CASSTYRGANYGYTF,TGTGCCAGCAGTACCTACAGGGGAGCAAACTATGGCTACACCTTC
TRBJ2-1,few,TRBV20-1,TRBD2,CSARDKPPGLAGVEQFF,TGCAGTGCTAGAGATAAGCCCCCGGGACTAGCGGGAGTTGAGCAGTTCTTC
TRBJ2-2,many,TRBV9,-,CASSVGIGGRGNTGELFF,TGTGCCAGCAGCGTAGGGATCGGCGGAAGGGGGAACACCGGGGAGCTGTTTTTT
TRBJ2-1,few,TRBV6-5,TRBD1,CASSSAGTGGRNEQFF,TGTGCCAGCAGTTCAGCCGGGACAGGGGGCCGTAATGAGCAGTTCTTC
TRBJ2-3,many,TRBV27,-,CASRGTPGTDTQYF,TGTGCCAGCAGGGGTACTCCTGGCACAGATACGCAGTATTTT
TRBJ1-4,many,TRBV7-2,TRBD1,CASSYGTGVEKLFF,TGTGCCAGCAGCTACGGGACAGGGGTTGAAAAACTGTTTTTT
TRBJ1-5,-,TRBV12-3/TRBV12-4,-,CASSPHPRGYSNQPQHF,TGTGCCAGCAGTCCCCATCCTCGGGGTTATAGCAATCAGCCCCAGCATTTT
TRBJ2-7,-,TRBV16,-,CASSQSVQGEQYF,TGTGCCAGCAGCCAATCGGTCCAAGGGGAGCAGTACTTC
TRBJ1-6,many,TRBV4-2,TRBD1,CASNQGTGDSPLHF,TGTGCCAGTAACCAGGGGACAGGGGATTCACCCCTCCACTTT
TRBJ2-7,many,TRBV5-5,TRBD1,CASSRDRGHTYEQYF,TGTGCCAGCAGCAGGGACAGGGGGCACACCTACGAGCAGTACTTC
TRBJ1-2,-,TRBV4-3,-,CASSQDRRGWDGYTF,TGCGCCAGCAGCCAAGATCGCAGGGGATGGGATGGCTACACCTTC
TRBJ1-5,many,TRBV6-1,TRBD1,CASTDQTGVGNQPQHF,TGTGCCAGCACCGACCAGACAGGGGTGGGGAATCAGCCCCAGCATTTT
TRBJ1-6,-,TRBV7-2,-,CASSLIHGNSPLHF,TGTGCCAGCAGCTTAATCCACGGGAATTCACCCCTCCACTTT
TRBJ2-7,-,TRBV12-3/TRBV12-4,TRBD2,CASSPTSAQISEQYF,TGTGCCAGCAGTCCAACTAGCGCCCAAATCTCCGAGCAGTACTTC
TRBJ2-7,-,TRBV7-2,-,CASSAHPRTEYEQYF,TGTGCCAGCAGCGCTCACCCACGGACCGAATACGAGCAGTACTTC
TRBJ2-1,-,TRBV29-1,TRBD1,CSATDRGPGEQFF,TGCAGCGCCACGGACAGGGGGCCGGGTGAGCAGTTCTTC
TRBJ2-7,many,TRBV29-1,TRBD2,CSVGGTSGKSYEQYF,TGCAGCGTCGGGGGGACTAGCGGGAAGTCCTACGAGCAGTACTTC
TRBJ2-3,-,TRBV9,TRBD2,CASSVASGGADTQYF,TGTGCCAGCAGCGTAGCCAGCGGGGGTGCAGATACGCAGTATTTT
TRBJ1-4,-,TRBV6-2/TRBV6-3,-,CAGRGSPNEKLFF,TGTGCCGGAAGGGGTTCGCCTAATGAAAAACTGTTTTTT
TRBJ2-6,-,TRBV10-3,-,CAISDVHGGSGANVLTF,TGTGCCATCAGTGATGTACACGGGGGCTCTGGGGCCAACGTCCTGACTTTC
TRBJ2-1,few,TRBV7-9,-,CASSSPLVVSYNEQFF,TGTGCCAGCAGCTCCCCGCTAGTGGTCTCCTACAATGAGCAGTTCTTC
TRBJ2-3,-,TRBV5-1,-,CASSLLTGHTDTQYF,TGCGCCAGCAGCTTGTTGACAGGCCACACAGATACGCAGTATTTT
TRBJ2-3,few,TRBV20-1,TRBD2,CSAITSGKVDTQYF,TGCAGTGCTATTACTAGCGGGAAGGTAGATACGCAGTATTTT
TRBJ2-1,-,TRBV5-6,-,CASSLMASRPYNEQFF,TGTGCCAGCAGCTTGATGGCTAGCAGACCCTACAATGAGCAGTTCTTC
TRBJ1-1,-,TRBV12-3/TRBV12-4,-,CASSLPRGREGTEAFF,TGTGCCAGCAGTTTACCCCGGGGGAGGGAGGGGACTGAAGCTTTCTTT
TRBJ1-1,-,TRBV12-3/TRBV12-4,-,CASSFHNWHAFF,TGTGCCAGCAGTTTCCACAATTGGCATGCTTTCTTT
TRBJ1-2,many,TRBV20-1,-,CSARDVAAFNYGYTF,TGCAGTGCTAGAGATGTGGCAGCTTTTAACTATGGCTACACCTTC
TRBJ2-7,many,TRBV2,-,CASSYREYEQYF,TGTGCCAGCAGTTACAGGGAATACGAGCAGTACTTC